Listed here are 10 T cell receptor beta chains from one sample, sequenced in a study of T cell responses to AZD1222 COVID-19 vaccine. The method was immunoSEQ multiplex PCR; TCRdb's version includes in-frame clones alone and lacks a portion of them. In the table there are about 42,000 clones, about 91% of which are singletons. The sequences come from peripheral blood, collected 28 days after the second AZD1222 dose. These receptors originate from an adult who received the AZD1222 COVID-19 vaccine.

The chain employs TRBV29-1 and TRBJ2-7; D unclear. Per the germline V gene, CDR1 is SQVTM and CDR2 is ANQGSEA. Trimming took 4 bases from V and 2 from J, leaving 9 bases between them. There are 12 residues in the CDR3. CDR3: CSVVVNPYEQYF. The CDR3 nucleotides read TGCAGCGTTGTCGTAAACCCCTACGAGCAGTACTTC.

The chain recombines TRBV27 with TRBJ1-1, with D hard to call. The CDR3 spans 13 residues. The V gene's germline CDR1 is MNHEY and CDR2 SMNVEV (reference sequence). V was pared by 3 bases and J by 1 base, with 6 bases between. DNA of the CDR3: TGTGCCAGCAGTTTGGGCCAGAACACTGAAGCTTTCTTT. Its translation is CASSLGQNTEAFF.

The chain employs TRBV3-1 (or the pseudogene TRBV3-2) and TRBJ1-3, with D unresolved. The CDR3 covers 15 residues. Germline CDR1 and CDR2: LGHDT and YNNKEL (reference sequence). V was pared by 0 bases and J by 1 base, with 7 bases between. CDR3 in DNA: TGTGCCAGCAGCCAAGATCGCGGGTCTGGAAACACCATATATTTT. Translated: CASSQDRGSGNTIYF.

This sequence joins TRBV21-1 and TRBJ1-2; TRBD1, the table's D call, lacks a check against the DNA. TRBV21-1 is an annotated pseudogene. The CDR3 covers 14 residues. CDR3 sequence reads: CASSNRDRVIGYTF. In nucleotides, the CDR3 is TGTGCCAGCAGCAACCGGGACAGGGTAATTGGCTACACCTTC.

CDR3 protein: CASSRQGVNTGELFF. The CDR3 bases are TGTGCCAGCAGTCGACAGGGGGTGAACACCGGGGAGCTGTTTTTT. The chain recombines TRBV6-5 with TRBJ2-2; 9 bases agree with TRBD1. The CDR3 is 15 residues long. The junction had 2 bases not matched to a gene; V was cut back by 5 bases and J by 1 base. Germline V gene data show CDR1 as MNHEY and CDR2 as SVGAGI.

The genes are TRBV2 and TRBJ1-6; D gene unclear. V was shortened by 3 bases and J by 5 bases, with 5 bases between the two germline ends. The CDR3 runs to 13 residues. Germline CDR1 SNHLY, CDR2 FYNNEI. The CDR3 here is CASSEENNSPLHF. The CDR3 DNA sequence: TGTGCCAGCAGTGAGGAGAATAATTCACCCCTCCACTTT.

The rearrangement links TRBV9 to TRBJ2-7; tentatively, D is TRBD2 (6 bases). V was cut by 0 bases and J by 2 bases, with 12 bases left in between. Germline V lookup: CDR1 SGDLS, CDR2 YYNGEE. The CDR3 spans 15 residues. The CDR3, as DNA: TGTGCCAGCAGCGTAGAGGCGGGACCCACCTACGAGCAGTACTTC. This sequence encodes CASSVEAGPTYEQYF.

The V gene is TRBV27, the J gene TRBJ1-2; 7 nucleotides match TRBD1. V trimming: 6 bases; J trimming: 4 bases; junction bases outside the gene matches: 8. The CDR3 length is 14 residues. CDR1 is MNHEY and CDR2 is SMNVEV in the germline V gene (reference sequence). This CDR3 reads CASSLEGQSYGYTF. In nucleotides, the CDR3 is TGTGCCAGCAGCCTCGAGGGACAGAGCTATGGCTACACCTTC.

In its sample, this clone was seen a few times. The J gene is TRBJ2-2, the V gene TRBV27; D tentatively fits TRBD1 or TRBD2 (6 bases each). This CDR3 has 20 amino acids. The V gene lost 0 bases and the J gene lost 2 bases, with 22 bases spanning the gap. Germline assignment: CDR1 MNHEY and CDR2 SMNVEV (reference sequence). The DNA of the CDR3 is TGTGCCAGCAGTTTATCTCCTCCCTCGGGGGCGGCGTTTAACACCGGGGAGCTGTTTTTT. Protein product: CASSLSPPSGAAFNTGELFF.

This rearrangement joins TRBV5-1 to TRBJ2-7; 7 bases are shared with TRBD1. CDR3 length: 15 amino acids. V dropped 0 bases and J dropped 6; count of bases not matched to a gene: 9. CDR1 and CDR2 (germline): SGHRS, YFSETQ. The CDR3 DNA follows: TGCGCCAGCAGCTTGGTCACAGGGGCATCAGGCGAGCAGTACTTC. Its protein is CASSLVTGASGEQYF.